This TCR beta chain originates from a study of response to subunit inactivated influenza vaccine. This clonotype was seen only a few times. The antigen remains undetermined. Trimming removed 4 bases at V and 8 bases at J, with 11 bases between. This CDR3 spans 12 amino acids. Looked up from germline, CDR1 is MGHDK and CDR2 is SYGVNS. Findings of the study overall: Authors suggested that a seasonal influenza vaccination recruits few new T cells each time.

TCRdb reprocessed the RT-PCR reads with MiXCR, giving one entry per CDR3 protein. This sample yields 600,000 to 700,000 distinct CDR3 sequences, of which 13% to 15% are seen a single time; 7.6% belongs to the top ten. The gene calls are TRBV25-1 and TRBJ1-2; maybe TRBD1 (6 bases). Sequences were derived from PBMCs from blood, sampled 14 to 15 days before vaccination. The clonotype originates from a man aged 45-65 years who received an inactivated influenza vaccine. The DNA for the CDR3 is TGTGCCAGCAGTGGAGGACAGTTAGGCTACACCTTC. Residues: CASSGGQLGYTF.